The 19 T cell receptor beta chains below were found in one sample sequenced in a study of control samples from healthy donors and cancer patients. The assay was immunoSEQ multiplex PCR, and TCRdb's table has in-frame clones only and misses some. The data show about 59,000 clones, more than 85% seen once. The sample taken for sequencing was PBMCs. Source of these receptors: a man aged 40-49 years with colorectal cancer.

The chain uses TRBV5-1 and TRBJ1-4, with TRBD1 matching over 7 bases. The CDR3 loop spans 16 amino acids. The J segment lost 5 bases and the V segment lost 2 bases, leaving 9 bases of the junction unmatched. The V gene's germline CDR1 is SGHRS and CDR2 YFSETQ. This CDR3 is CASSLGTQGNNEKLFF. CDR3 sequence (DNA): TGCGCCAGCAGCTTAGGAACACAGGGGAACAATGAAAAACTGTTTTTT.

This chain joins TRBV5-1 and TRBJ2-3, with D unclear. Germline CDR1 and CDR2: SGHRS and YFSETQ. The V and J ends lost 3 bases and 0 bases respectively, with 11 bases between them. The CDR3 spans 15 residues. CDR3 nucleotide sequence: TGCGCCAGCAGCTCCGCGGTCGGAAGCACAGATACGCAGTATTTT. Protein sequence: CASSSAVGSTDTQYF. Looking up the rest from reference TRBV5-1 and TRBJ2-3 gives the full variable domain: KAGVTQTPRYLIKTRGQQVTLSCSPISGHRSVSWYQQTPGQGLQFLFEYFSETQRNKGNFPGRFSGRQFSNSRSEMNVSTLELGDSALYLCASSSAVGSTDTQYFGPGTRLTVL.

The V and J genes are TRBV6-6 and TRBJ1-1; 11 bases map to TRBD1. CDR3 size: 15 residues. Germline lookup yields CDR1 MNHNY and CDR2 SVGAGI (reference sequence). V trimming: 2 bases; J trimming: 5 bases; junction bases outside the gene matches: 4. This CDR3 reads CASSYSGTGGTEAFF. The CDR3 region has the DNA TGTGCCAGCAGTTACAGTGGGACAGGGGGGACTGAAGCTTTCTTT.

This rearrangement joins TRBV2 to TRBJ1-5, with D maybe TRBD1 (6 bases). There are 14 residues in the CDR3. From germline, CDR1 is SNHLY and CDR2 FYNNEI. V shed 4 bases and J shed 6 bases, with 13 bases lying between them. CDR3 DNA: TGTGCCAGCAGTGTCCAGGGGTTGTTTCAGCCCCAGCATTTT. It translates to CASSVQGLFQPQHF.

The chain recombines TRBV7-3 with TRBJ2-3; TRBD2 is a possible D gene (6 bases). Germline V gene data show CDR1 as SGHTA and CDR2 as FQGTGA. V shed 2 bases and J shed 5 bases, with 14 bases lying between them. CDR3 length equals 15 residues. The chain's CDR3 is CASSLRRGDGDTQYF. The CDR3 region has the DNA TGTGCCAGCAGCTTACGGCGGGGCGACGGAGATACGCAGTATTTT.

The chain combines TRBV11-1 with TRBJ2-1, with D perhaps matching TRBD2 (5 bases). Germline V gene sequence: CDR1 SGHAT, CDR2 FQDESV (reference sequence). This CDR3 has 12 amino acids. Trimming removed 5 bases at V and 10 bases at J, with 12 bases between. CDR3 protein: CASSALLVEQFF. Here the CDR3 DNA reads TGTGCCAGCAGCGCCTTACTAGTGGAGCAGTTCTTC. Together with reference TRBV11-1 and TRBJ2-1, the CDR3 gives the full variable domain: EAEVAQSPRYKITEKSQAVAFWCDPISGHATLYWYRQILGQGPELLVQFQDESVVDDSQLPKDRFSAERLKGVDSTLKIQPAELGDSAMYLCASSALLVEQFFGPGTRLTVL.

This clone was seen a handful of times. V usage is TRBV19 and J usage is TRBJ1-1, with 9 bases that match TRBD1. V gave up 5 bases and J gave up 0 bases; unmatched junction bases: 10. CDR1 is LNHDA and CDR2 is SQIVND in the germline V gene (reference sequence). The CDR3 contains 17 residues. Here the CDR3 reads CASSQQTGGPVNTEAFF. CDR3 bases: TGTGCCAGTAGTCAACAGACAGGGGGGCCTGTGAACACTGAAGCTTTCTTT.

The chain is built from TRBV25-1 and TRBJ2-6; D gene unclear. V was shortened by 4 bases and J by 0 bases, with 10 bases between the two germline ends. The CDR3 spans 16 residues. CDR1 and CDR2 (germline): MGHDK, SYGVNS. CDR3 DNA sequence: TGTGCCAGCAGTGGCCGAAGTTTCTCTGGGGCCAACGTCCTGACTTTC. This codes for CASSGRSFSGANVLTF.

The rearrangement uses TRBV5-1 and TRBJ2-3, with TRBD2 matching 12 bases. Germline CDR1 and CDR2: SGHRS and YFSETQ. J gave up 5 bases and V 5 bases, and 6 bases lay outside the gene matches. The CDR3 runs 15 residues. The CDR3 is CASSSLAGGKDTQYF. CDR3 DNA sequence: TGCGCCAGCAGTTCCCTAGCGGGGGGGAAAGATACGCAGTATTTT.

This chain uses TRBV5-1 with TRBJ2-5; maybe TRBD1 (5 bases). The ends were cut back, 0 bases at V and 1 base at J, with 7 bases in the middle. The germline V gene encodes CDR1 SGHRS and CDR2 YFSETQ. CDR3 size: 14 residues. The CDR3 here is CASSLAGLQETQYF. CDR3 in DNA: TGCGCCAGCAGCTTGGCAGGGCTCCAAGAGACCCAGTACTTC. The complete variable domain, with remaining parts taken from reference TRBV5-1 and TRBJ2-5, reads KAGVTQTPRYLIKTRGQQVTLSCSPISGHRSVSWYQQTPGQGLQFLFEYFSETQRNKGNFPGRFSGRQFSNSRSEMNVSTLELGDSALYLCASSLAGLQETQYFGPGTRLLVL.

CDR3 nucleotides: TGTGCCAGCAGTTTGGAGGGGGGCTATGGCTACACCTTC. Its translation is CASSLEGGYGYTF. This chain uses TRBV27 with TRBJ1-2; perhaps TRBD1 as D (6 bases). The CDR3 loop spans 13 amino acids. Germline lookup yields CDR1 MNHEY and CDR2 SMNVEV (reference sequence). The V end was cut by 3 bases, the J end by 4 bases, with 9 bases between.

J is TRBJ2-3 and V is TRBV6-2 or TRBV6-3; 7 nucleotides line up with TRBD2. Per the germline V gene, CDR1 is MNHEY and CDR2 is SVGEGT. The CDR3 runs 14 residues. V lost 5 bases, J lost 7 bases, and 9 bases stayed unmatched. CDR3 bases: TGTGCCAGCAGTCACCGGGGGGAGGCGAATACGCAGTATTTT. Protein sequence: CASSHRGEANTQYF.

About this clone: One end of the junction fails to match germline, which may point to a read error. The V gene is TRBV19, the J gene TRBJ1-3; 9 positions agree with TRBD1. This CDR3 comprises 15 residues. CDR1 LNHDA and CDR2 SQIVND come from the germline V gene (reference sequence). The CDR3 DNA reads TGTGCCAGTAGATTACAGGGGGCTGGTGGAGACACCATATATTTT. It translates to CASRLQGAGGDTIYF.

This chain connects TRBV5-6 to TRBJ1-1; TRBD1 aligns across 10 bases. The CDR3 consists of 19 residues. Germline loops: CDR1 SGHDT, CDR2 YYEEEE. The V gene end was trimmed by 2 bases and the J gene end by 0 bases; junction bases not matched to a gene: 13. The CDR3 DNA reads TGTGCCAGCAGCTTAAGGGACAGGGGCCGAATTATCATGAACACTGAAGCTTTCTTT. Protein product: CASSLRDRGRIIMNTEAFF.

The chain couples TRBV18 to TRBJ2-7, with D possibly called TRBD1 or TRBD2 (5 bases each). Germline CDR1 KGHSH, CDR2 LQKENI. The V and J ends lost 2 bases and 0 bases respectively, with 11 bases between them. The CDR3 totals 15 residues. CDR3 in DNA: TGTGCCAGCTCACCAGGGCATGGGGGCTCCTACGAGCAGTACTTC. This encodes CASSPGHGGSYEQYF.

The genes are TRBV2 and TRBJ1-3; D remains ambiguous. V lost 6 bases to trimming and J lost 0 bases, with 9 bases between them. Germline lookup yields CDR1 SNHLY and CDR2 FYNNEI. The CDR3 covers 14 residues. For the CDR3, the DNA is TGTGCCAGCAGGGGCGGAAACTCTGGAAACACCATATATTTT. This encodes CASRGGNSGNTIYF.

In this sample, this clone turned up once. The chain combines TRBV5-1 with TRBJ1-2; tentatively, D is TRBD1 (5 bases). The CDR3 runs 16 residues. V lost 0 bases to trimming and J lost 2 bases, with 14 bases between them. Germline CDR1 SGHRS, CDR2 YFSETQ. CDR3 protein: CASSLGSGRGNYGYTF. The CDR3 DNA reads TGCGCCAGCAGCTTGGGGTCAGGGCGGGGGAACTATGGCTACACCTTC.

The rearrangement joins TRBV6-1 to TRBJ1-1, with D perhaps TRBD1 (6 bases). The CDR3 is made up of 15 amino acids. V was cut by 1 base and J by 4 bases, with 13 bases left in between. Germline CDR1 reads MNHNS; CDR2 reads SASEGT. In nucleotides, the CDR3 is TGTGCCAGCAGTGAAGTGGGGGCCGGGGGCACTGAAGCTTTCTTT. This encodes CASSEVGAGGTEAFF.

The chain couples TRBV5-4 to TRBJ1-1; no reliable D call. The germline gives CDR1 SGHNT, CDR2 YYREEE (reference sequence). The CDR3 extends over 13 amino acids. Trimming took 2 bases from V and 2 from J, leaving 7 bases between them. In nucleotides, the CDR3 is TGTGCCAGCAGCTTCCCACCCAACACTGAAGCTTTCTTT. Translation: CASSFPPNTEAFF. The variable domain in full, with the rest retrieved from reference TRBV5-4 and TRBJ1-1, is ETGVTQSPTHLIKTRGQQVTLRCSSQSGHNTVSWYQQALGQGPQFIFQYYREEENGRGNFPPRFSGLQFPNYSSELNVNALELDDSALYLCASSFPPNTEAFFGQGTRLTVV.